This TCR beta chain derives from a study of blood T cell repertoires in COVID-19. The CDR3 covers 11 residues. V lost 7 bases and J 10 bases, leaving 13 bases between the germline ends. Recruitment covered about 25 US areas and drew participants whose ages spanned roughly 18 to 89 years. The assay was immunoSEQ multiplex PCR, and TCRdb's table has in-frame clones only and misses some. Of around 150,000 clones in the sample, around 79% were seen once. The clonotype was recovered from a woman between 50 and 59 years old who had recovered from COVID-19. Specimen: PBMCs or T cells enriched from blood (not recorded which). The chain employs TRBV12-3 or TRBV12-4 and TRBJ1-1, with D tentatively TRBD1 (6 bases). The CDR3 nucleotides read TGTGCCAGCATCATAGGACAGTTAGCTTTCTTT. This translates into CASIIGQLAFF.